These T cell receptor beta chains were read from a single sample in a study of shared clonotypes between healthy human individuals. Repertoires were generated with immunoSEQ multiplex PCR, while TCRdb's copy carries only in-frame clones and drops some. The sample contains about 960,000 clones, less than 85% of which appear only once. Source material: memory CD4+ T cells sorted from blood. The receptors come from a man aged 18 to 30 in good health. Each CDR3 is given with its conserved first and last residue. Not all rows give a size; the values are once, few, many and, for expanded clones, a class.

>TRBJ2-3|TRBV5-1|.
CASRTGLAGGDTQYF
>TRBJ1-5|TRBV19|once
CASPGGAQHF
>TRBJ2-1|TRBV7-2|few
CASSLSWGSYNEQFF
>TRBJ1-1|TRBV4-2|.
CASSRGPVEAFF
>TRBJ2-1|TRBV27|.
CASSSINEQFF
>TRBJ2-3|TRBV6-1|.
CASSENLGGTDTQYF
>TRBJ2-4|TRBV23-1|.
CASREEGENIQYF
>TRBJ2-5|TRBV28|.
CASSVAGARETQYF
>TRBJ2-2|TRBV28|.
CATQVPTNTGELFF
>TRBJ2-7|TRBV5-1|.
CASSPRARETSPYEQYF
>TRBJ2-1|TRBV5-3|.
CARSPPRASGRYNEQFF
>TRBJ2-6|TRBV11-2|once
CASSPGTENSGANVLTF
>TRBJ1-6|TRBV30|.
CAWSVKGTAPLHF
>TRBJ1-6|TRBV7-9|many
CASSPRQGDNSPLHF
>TRBJ2-1|TRBV12-5|.
CASNRLAGTYNEQFF
>TRBJ2-3|TRBV10-1|.
CASSDTGRTDTQYF
>TRBJ2-1|TRBV10-2|.
CASRGGEPPYNEQFF
>TRBJ2-7|TRBV11-2|.
CASSYEGTGIYEQYF
>TRBJ2-3|TRBV4-1|.
CASSQVLVREADTQYF
>TRBJ2-7|TRBV6-5|.
CASSYLADEQYF
>TRBJ1-5|TRBV7-9|.
CASSLGTGSNQPQHF
>TRBJ2-5|TRBV29-1|few
CSVESSAQETQYF
>TRBJ2-5|TRBV6-6|.
CASSGTGGRETQYF
>TRBJ2-3|TRBV6-6|many
CASIIAGVVTDTQYF
>TRBJ2-1|TRBV6-5|.
CASRRTGGGNEQFF
>TRBJ1-1|TRBV12-2|.
CASRLVGGAKPNTEAFF
>TRBJ2-5|TRBV28|.
CASSLGKRGAAQYF
>TRBJ2-7|TRBV5-1|.
CASSLDPGTSYEQYF
>TRBJ1-4|TRBV28|.
CASSRNLDEKLFF
>TRBJ2-3|TRBV7-2|.
CASSLGLAGPGDTQYF
>TRBJ1-1|TRBV19|.
CASQIRGSTEAFF
>TRBJ1-1|TRBV5-1|.
CASSPDSLDINTEAFF
>TRBJ1-1|TRBV20-1|few
CSASSAGETFF
>TRBJ2-1|TRBV6-6|.
CASRVGIAGINEQFF
>TRBJ1-2|TRBV5-4|few
CASQAESYGYTF
>TRBJ1-4|TRBV5-1|once
CASRKQGDGTNEKLFF
>TRBJ1-1|TRBV4-2|few
CASSQSTGNTEAFF
>TRBJ1-5|TRBV2|.
CASSDRGSNQPQHF
>TRBJ2-7|TRBV4-3|.
CASRPAGVAIRSEGYEQYF
>TRBJ2-4|TRBV27|.
CASRRTSGTQGIQYF
>TRBJ1-1|TRBV18|.
CASSPPTGNTEAFF
>TRBJ2-5|TRBV4-3|.
CASSQDLRQGQETQYF
>TRBJ2-3|TRBV7-2|.
CASSLAWDTQYF
>TRBJ1-5|TRBV6-1|.
CASSGTVLGQPQHF
>TRBJ1-2|TRBV6-6|.
CASSRKTGSEHYGYTF
>TRBJ1-1|TRBV7-2|few
CASSLSVNTEAFF
>TRBJ2-5|TRBV7-9|many
CASSLLRNQETQYF
>TRBJ2-2|TRBV11-2|.
CASTLEGAGTGELFF
>TRBJ1-4|TRBV5-1|.
CASSPRGTVEKLFF
>TRBJ1-2|TRBV29-1|.
CSAPPYTF
>TRBJ2-5|TRBV5-6|.
CASSLRGTNIETQYF
>TRBJ2-3|TRBV30|.
CAWSGLAGSNTDTQYF
>TRBJ2-5|TRBV5-1|few
CASSPPEGLGETQYF